This T cell receptor (beta chain) originates from a study of shared clonotypes between healthy human individuals. The study's findings and limits: Among donors, clonotype sharing was expected to be affected by sequencing depth. Rarefaction demonstrated incomplete sorted-subset sequencing despite large depth.

Profiling relied on immunoSEQ multiplex PCR, and the TCRdb table lists in-frame clones only, not all of them. The sample holds 2 million to 2.5 million clones, 90% to 95% seen once. Splitting of CD4+ cells produced CD45RA+ naive and CD45RA-negative memory subsets. Remarks on this clone: Its target is not known.

The source is a man between 18 and 35 years old in good health. Sample: naive CD4+ T cells sorted from blood. Regarding subset: CD45RA+ positively selected.

CDR3 in DNA: TGTGCCAGCAGCTTCGGGCAGGGGGCGAACGAGCAGTACTTC. It encodes CASSFGQGANEQYF. The V and J genes are TRBV7-9 and TRBJ2-7; 8 nucleotides match TRBD1. Per germline, CDR1 SEHNR and CDR2 FQNEAQ (reference sequence). There are 14 residues in the CDR3. After removal of 3 bases from V and 5 bases from J, the junction contained 6 bases not matched to a gene.